This T cell receptor beta chain was sequenced during a study of T cell changes during pregnancy in multiple sclerosis. The CDR3 sequence is 15 residues long. Germline V lookup: CDR1 SGHTA, CDR2 FQGTGA. After removal of 0 bases from V and 10 bases from J, the junction contained 2 bases not matched to a gene. Only in-frame clones appear in the TCRdb table, and some are missing; sequencing was by immunoSEQ multiplex PCR. This table has about 30,000 clones, 85% to 95% appearing once. The sequence derives from a female donor with multiple sclerosis, enrolled in a pregnancy study. The chain is built from TRBV7-3 and TRBJ2-1; TRBD2 agrees at 14 bases. Material: CD4+ T cells from peripheral blood mononuclear cells, obtained after pregnancy. CDR3 nucleotides: TGTGCCAGCAGCTTAACGGGACTAGCGGGGGTGGAGCAGTTCTTC. The encoded protein is CASSLTGLAGVEQFF.